This T cell receptor (beta chain) was sequenced during a study of T cells after yellow fever vaccination. Many counts were recorded for this clonotype. As yet, its antigen is unknown. Trimming took 4 bases from V and 5 from J, leaving 13 bases between them. Looked up from germline, CDR1 is SGHRS and CDR2 is YFSETQ. The length of the CDR3 is 13 residues. TCRdb re-analysed the 5' RACE reads in MiXCR, keeping a single row per CDR3 protein. The sample has some 160,000 distinct CDR3 sequences, approximately 6.8% seen once. Findings of the study overall: The booster saw the reappearance of most primary-vaccination clones (about 95% CD4, around 88% CD8).

The sequencing here drew on CD4+ T cells sorted from PBMCs, taken 5 days after the first yellow fever vaccination. This TCR was recovered from a man aged 18 to 30 who received the YFV17D yellow fever vaccine. This chain joins TRBV5-1 and TRBJ2-7; either TRBD1 or TRBD2 may supply D (5 bases each). CDR3 nucleotide sequence: TGCGCCAGCAGCCTGGGTTGGGGGAACGAGCAGTACGTC. This translates into CASSLGWGNEQYV.